This T cell receptor (beta chain) was identified in a study of blood T cell repertoires in COVID-19. Per the study methods: Reference gene primer amplification gave nucleated cell count estimates. The table came from immunoSEQ multiplex PCR; TCRdb's copy has only in-frame clones and leaves some out. V and J calls and clone size come straight from that table; D and trimming were deduced from the DNA. The data show around 34,000 clones, 83% seen once. Germline V CDR1 and CDR2: SGDLS, YYNGEE. The CDR3 extends over 16 amino acids. With V trimmed by 4 bases and J by 5 bases, 7 bases remained unmatched. Sample: peripheral blood. The TCR originated in a man in his forties or fifties with acute or convalescent COVID-19. The chain recombines TRBV9 with TRBJ2-3; TRBD2 aligns across 13 bases. The CDR3 loop reads CASSPTSGGAVDTQYF. CDR3 nucleotide sequence: TGTGCCAGCAGCCCAACTAGCGGGGGGGCCGTAGATACGCAGTATTTT.